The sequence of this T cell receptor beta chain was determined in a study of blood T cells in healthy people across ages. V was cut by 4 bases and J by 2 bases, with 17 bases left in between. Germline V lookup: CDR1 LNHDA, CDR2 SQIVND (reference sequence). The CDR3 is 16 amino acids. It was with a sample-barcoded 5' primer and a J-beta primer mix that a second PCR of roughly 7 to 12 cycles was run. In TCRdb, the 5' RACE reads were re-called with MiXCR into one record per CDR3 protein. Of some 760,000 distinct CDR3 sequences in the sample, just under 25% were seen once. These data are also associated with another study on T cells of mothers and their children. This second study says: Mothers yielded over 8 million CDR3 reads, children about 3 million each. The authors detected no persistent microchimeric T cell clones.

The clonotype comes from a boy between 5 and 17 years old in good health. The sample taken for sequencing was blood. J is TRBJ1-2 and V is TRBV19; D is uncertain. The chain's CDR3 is CASSTNTVPGNYGYTF. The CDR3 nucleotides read TGTGCCAGTAGTACCAATACAGTCCCCGGGAACTATGGCTACACCTTC.